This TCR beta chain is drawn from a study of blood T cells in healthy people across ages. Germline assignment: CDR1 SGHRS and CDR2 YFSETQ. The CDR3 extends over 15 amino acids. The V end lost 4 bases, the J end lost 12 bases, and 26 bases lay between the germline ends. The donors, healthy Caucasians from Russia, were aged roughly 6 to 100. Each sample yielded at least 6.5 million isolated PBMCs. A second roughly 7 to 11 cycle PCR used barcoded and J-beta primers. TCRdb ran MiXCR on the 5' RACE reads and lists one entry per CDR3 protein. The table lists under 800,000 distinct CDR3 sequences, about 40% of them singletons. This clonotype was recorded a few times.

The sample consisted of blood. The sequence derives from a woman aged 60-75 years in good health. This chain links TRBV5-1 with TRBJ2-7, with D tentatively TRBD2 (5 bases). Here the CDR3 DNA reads TGCGCCAGCAGCCTGGGAGAAGGAGGTCAAGAGACCCGGTACTTC. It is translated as CASSLGEGGQETRYF.